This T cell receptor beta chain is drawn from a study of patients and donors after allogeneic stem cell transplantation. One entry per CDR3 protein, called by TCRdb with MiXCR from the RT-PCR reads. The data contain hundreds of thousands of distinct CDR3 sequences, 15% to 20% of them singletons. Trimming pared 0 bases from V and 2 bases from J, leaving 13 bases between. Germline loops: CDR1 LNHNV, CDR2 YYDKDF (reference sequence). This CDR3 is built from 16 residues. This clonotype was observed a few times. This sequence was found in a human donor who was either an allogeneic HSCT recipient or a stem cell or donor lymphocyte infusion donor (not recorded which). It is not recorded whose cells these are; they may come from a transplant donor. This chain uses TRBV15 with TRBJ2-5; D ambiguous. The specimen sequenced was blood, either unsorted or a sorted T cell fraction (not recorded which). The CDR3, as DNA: TGTGCCACCAGCAGAGATGCTCTGAGACCTCAAGAGACCCAGTACTTC. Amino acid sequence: CATSRDALRPQETQYF.